Below, 32 T cell receptor beta chains from the same sample are listed, as sequenced in a study of T cell repertoires in cytomegalovirus infection. TCRdb recomputed calls from the reads with MiXCR, one row per CDR3 protein. The sample lists around 140,000 distinct CDR3 sequences; roughly 6.5% were seen once. Sequenced sample: PBMCs. The receptor source for this set is a human donor in good health (CMV status not recorded). Some clones in this sample may be carry-over from other donors' samples.

This clonotype was seen only a few times. The genes are TRBV5-4 and TRBJ2-1; TRBD1 aligns across 7 bases. Looked up from germline, CDR1 is SGHNT and CDR2 is YYREEE (reference sequence). V dropped 4 bases and J dropped 12; count of bases not matched to a gene: 7. The CDR3 runs to 12 residues. The CDR3 DNA reads TGTGCCAGCAGCACTACGACAGGGAGGCAGTTCTTC. Its protein is CASSTTTGRQFF.

Only a few counts were recorded for this clonotype. This chain links TRBV2 with TRBJ2-1; D gene ambiguous. This CDR3 has 14 residues. Germline-derived CDR1 and CDR2 are SNHLY and FYNNEI. Trimming removed 6 bases from V and 4 bases from J, with 13 bases in between. CDR3 protein: CASRAPGLYNEQFF. CDR3 bases: TGTGCCAGCAGGGCGCCGGGCTTATACAATGAGCAGTTCTTC.

The V gene is TRBV6-1, the J gene TRBJ1-1, with D possibly being TRBD1 (5 bases). The CDR3 consists of 13 residues. Trimming left V 10 bases short and J 3 bases short, with 15 bases between. Germline V gene sequence: CDR1 MNHNS, CDR2 SASEGT. CDR3: CATPGLWDTEAFF. The CDR3 DNA reads TGTGCCACGCCGGGGCTCTGGGACACTGAAGCTTTCTTT.

The table lists this clonotype with many counts. The CDR3 DNA reads TGTGCCAGTAGTGGAACAAACAATCAGCCCCAGCATTTT. It translates to CASSGTNNQPQHF. The V gene is TRBV19, the J gene TRBJ1-5; no clear D. Trimming removed 5 bases from V and 3 bases from J, with 8 bases in between. The CDR3 consists of 13 residues. Germline CDR1 reads LNHDA; CDR2 reads SQIVND (reference sequence).

This clonotype was seen ten or more times. The chain combines TRBV7-6 with TRBJ2-1; 10 nucleotides agree with TRBD2. The CDR3 spans 14 residues. Trimming cost V 1 base and J 10 bases; bases outside gene matches: 4. From germline, CDR1 is SGHVS and CDR2 FNYEAQ. DNA of the CDR3: TGTGCCAGCAGCTTAGGAGGTAGCGGGGGGGAGCAGTTCTTC. The encoded protein is CASSLGGSGGEQFF.

The V gene is TRBV5-1, the J gene TRBJ1-1; D perhaps matches TRBD1 (6 bases). Trimming removed 3 bases at V and 5 bases at J, with 17 bases between. Germline V gene data show CDR1 as SGHRS and CDR2 as YFSETQ. This CDR3 spans 15 amino acids. The CDR3 sequence is CASSSSQGGWTEAFF. Here the CDR3 DNA reads TGCGCCAGCAGCTCATCCCAAGGGGGATGGACTGAAGCTTTCTTT.

This clonotype was seen only a few times. The rearrangement links TRBV2 to TRBJ2-3, with 7 nucleotides matching TRBD2. Unmatched junction bases numbered 9, after V lost 6 bases and J lost 0 bases. The length of the CDR3 is 16 residues. Germline V lookup: CDR1 SNHLY, CDR2 FYNNEI. CDR3 in amino acids: CASRDPAGTSTDTQYF. CDR3 coding DNA: TGTGCCAGCAGGGATCCAGCGGGGACTAGCACAGATACGCAGTATTTT.

This clonotype was seen ten or more times. The gene calls are TRBV10-3 and TRBJ2-3; TRBD2 aligns across 7 bases. Germline loops: CDR1 ENHRY, CDR2 SYGVKD. V was pared by 5 bases and J by 4 bases, with 9 bases of the junction left unmatched. The CDR3 covers 15 residues. The CDR3: CAISLAGEQADTQYF. In DNA, the CDR3 is TGTGCCATCAGTTTAGCGGGTGAGCAGGCAGATACGCAGTATTTT.

There are many counts of this clonotype. The chain links TRBV7-2 to TRBJ2-7; D gene ambiguous. Trimming left V 5 bases short and J 4 bases short, with 18 bases between. There are 15 residues in the CDR3. Looked up from germline, CDR1 is SGHTA and CDR2 is FQGNSA. CDR3 amino acids: CASSLTPLVRYEQYF. DNA of the CDR3: TGTGCCAGCAGCCTGACCCCCCTAGTCAGGTACGAGCAGTACTTC.

In the case of this clonotype: It may be a read error: a sequence one base away is much more abundant. The J gene is TRBJ1-5, the V gene TRBV6-2 or TRBV6-3, with D hard to call. CDR3 length: 14 amino acids. Germline lookup yields CDR1 MNHEY and CDR2 SVGEGT. The CDR3 bases are TGTCCCAGCAGTTCCCTGAGAGGCAATCAGCCCCAGCATTTT. Translation gives CPSSSLRGNQPQHF.

The genes are TRBV5-1 and TRBJ2-6; D is ambiguous. Trimming removed 7 bases from V and 4 bases from J, with 12 bases in between. From germline, CDR1 is SGHRS and CDR2 YFSETQ. The CDR3 loop spans 14 amino acids. The CDR3 spells CASLEVEGANVLTF. CDR3 DNA sequence: TGCGCCAGCCTCGAGGTTGAGGGGGCCAACGTCCTGACTTTC.

This chain uses TRBV9 with TRBJ2-5, with D possibly matching TRBD2 (6 bases). The V end lost 0 bases, the J end lost 2 bases, and 8 bases lay between the germline ends. Per germline, CDR1 SGDLS and CDR2 YYNGEE. The length of the CDR3 is 14 residues. The CDR3 protein is CASSVEAGQETQYF. The CDR3 DNA reads as TGTGCCAGCAGCGTAGAGGCGGGACAAGAGACCCAGTACTTC.

This clonotype was counted many times. This chain connects TRBV6-2 or TRBV6-3 to TRBJ1-2; no definite D call. This CDR3 comprises 12 residues. Per the germline V gene, CDR1 is MNHEY and CDR2 is SVGEGT. The V end lost 3 bases, the J end lost 3 bases, and 5 bases lay between the germline ends. As DNA, the CDR3 is TGTGCCAGCAGTTATCTCGACTATGGCTACACCTTC. Its protein product is CASSYLDYGYTF.

This clonotype turned up a few times. The chain uses TRBV5-5 and TRBJ1-1; D remains unclear. This CDR3 comprises 14 residues. Trimming cost V 3 bases and J 4 bases, with 13 bases left between them. Germline values: CDR1 SGHKS, CDR2 YYEKEE (reference sequence). CDR3 DNA sequence: TGTGCCAGCAGCTACAATGGGCGCGGCACTGAAGCTTTCTTT. Its protein product is CASSYNGRGTEAFF.

This clonotype was counted at least ten times. The CDR3 here is CASSLLTAGNTIYF. The CDR3 DNA follows: TGTGCCAGCAGCTTGTTGACGGCTGGAAACACCATATATTTT. J is TRBJ1-3 and V is TRBV5-6, with D unresolved. Trimming left V 1 base short and J 2 bases short, with 7 bases between. This CDR3 comprises 14 residues. From germline, CDR1 is SGHDT and CDR2 YYEEEE.

This clonotype was picked up many times. The chain is built from TRBV7-2 and TRBJ1-5, with D hard to call. The CDR3 spans 12 residues. Trimming left V 2 bases short and J 3 bases short, with 2 bases between. Germline V gene sequence: CDR1 SGHTA, CDR2 FQGNSA. CDR3 DNA sequence: TGTGCCAGCAGCTTAAACAATCAGCCCCAGCATTTT. This encodes CASSLNNQPQHF.

This clonotype has a count of ten or more. For the CDR3, the DNA is TGTGCCAGCACTATCCTACAGGGGAATTTCGGAAACACCATATATTTT. This translates into CASTILQGNFGNTIYF. The V gene is TRBV12-3 or TRBV12-4, the J gene TRBJ1-3, with 7 nucleotides matching TRBD1. The CDR3 loop spans 16 amino acids. V was clipped by 7 bases and J by 4 bases; unmatched bases: 13.

The chain joins TRBV10-3 to TRBJ2-6, with TRBD1 identical over 8 bases. After removal of 6 bases from V and 0 bases from J, the junction contained 7 bases not matched to a gene. Germline assignment: CDR1 ENHRY and CDR2 SYGVKD. The CDR3 extends over 17 amino acids. CDR3 sequence (DNA): TGTGCCATCAGCCAGGGGGCCCAGGGCTCTGGGGCCAACGTCCTGACTTTC. Protein product: CAISQGAQGSGANVLTF.

This clonotype was recorded at least ten times. The V and J genes are TRBV7-2 and TRBJ1-1, with 8 bases identical to TRBD1. Germline CDR1 SGHTA, CDR2 FQGNSA. The CDR3 is made up of 15 amino acids. J lost 3 bases, V lost 5 bases, and 8 bases had no gene match. The CDR3 loop is CASSAQTGVDTEAFF. The CDR3 DNA reads as TGTGCCAGCAGCGCCCAGACAGGGGTGGACACTGAAGCTTTCTTT.

This clonotype was found many times. The rearrangement links TRBV7-2 to TRBJ2-5; either TRBD1 or TRBD2 may fit D (5 bases each). CDR1 is SGHTA and CDR2 is FQGNSA in the germline V gene. With 5 bases removed from V and 3 bases from J, the gap between germline ends came to 25 bases. The CDR3 consists of 18 residues. Written as DNA, the CDR3 is TGTGCCAGCAGCCTTGGTGTCTTCGGGACGGCAGGAAAAGAGACCCAGTACTTC. Protein sequence: CASSLGVFGTAGKETQYF.

The V call is TRBV28, the J call TRBJ1-5, with 12 bases matching TRBD1. Unmatched junction bases numbered 9, after V lost 10 bases and J lost 2 bases. CDR3 length: 16 amino acids. CDR1 is MDHEN, CDR2 SYDVKM, per germline. CDR3 coding DNA: TGTGCCACTGGGACAGGGGGCGCTTCTGGCAATCAGCCCCAGCATTTT. It is translated as CATGTGGASGNQPQHF.

As to this clonotype: Given a much more abundant clone one base away, this may be a read error. The chain uses TRBV7-2 and TRBJ2-3; TRBD1 matches 8 bases. Per the germline V gene, CDR1 is SGHTA and CDR2 is FQGNSA. The CDR3 consists of 14 residues. The CDR3 region is CASSTGQGTDTPYF. Here the CDR3 DNA reads TGTGCCAGCAGCACCGGACAGGGCACAGATACGCCGTATTTT.

This clonotype was counted a few times. This chain's CDR3 is CASSGDTPYNEQFF. DNA of the CDR3: TGTGCCAGCAGTGGCGACACCCCCTACAATGAGCAGTTCTTC. This rearrangement joins TRBV2 to TRBJ2-1; no clear D. There are 14 residues in the CDR3. V was shortened by 4 bases and J by 2 bases, with 9 bases between the two germline ends. Germline CDR1 and CDR2: SNHLY and FYNNEI.

The chain is built from TRBV29-1 and TRBJ2-2, with 8 bases matching TRBD2. The junction had 2 bases not matched to a gene; V was cut back by 3 bases and J by 5 bases. Germline V CDR1 and CDR2: SQVTM, ANQGSEA. CDR3 length equals 13 residues. CDR3 bases: TGCAGCGTTGATGCGGGGGGAACCGGGGAGCTGTTTTTT. Its protein product is CSVDAGGTGELFF.

This clonotype showed up just a few times. The J gene is TRBJ1-1, the V gene TRBV6-8; D possibly corresponds to TRBD1 (5 bases). CDR1 and CDR2 (germline): MNHGY, SAAAGT. V lost 6 bases and J 1 base, leaving 12 bases between the germline ends. The CDR3 spans 14 residues. This CDR3 is CASSLGARNTEAFF. The CDR3 region has the DNA TGTGCCAGCAGCTTAGGGGCGCGGAACACTGAAGCTTTCTTT.

The CDR3 reads CASSTGQGGETQYF. The CDR3 bases are TGCGCCAGCAGCACCGGACAGGGTGGAGAGACCCAGTACTTC. The V gene is TRBV5-1, the J gene TRBJ2-5, with 8 bases that match TRBD1. Unmatched junction bases numbered 6, after V lost 4 bases and J lost 4 bases. Germline loops: CDR1 SGHRS, CDR2 YFSETQ. The CDR3 consists of 14 residues.

This clonotype was counted many times. The gene calls are TRBV6-1 and TRBJ1-1; 7 bases align to TRBD1. CDR1 MNHNS and CDR2 SASEGT come from the germline V gene. CDR3 length: 15 amino acids. The trim removed 5 bases at V and 2 bases at J, leaving 8 bases unmatched. The CDR3 coding sequence is TGTGCCAGCAGTACCAGGGGAGGGGGCAACACTGAAGCTTTCTTT. Its protein is CASSTRGGGNTEAFF.

There are many counts of this clonotype. The chain employs TRBV7-2 and TRBJ2-5; tentatively, D is TRBD1 or TRBD2 (5 bases each). Germline V gene sequence: CDR1 SGHTA, CDR2 FQGNSA. V lost 8 bases to trimming and J lost 4 bases, with 17 bases between them. The CDR3 sequence is 14 residues long. CDR3 in DNA: TGTGCCAGCCATTATGGGGGTACGAGAGAGACCCAGTACTTC. Translation gives CASHYGGTRETQYF.

This clonotype was seen many times. V usage is TRBV7-9 and J usage is TRBJ2-5; D unclear. Germline CDR1 reads SEHNR; CDR2 reads FQNEAQ (reference sequence). The CDR3 covers 12 residues. Trimming pared 5 bases from V and 4 bases from J, leaving 8 bases between. CDR3 sequence (DNA): TGTGCCAGCAGCGGTACTTTAGAGACCCAGTACTTC. This encodes CASSGTLETQYF. The full variable domain, completed using reference TRBV7-9 and TRBJ2-5, is DTGVSQNPRHKITKRGQNVTFRCDPISEHNRLYWYRQTLGQGPEFLTYFQNEAQLEKSRLLSDRFSAERPKGSFSTLEIQRTEQGDSAMYLCASSGTLETQYFGPGTRLLVL.

This clonotype has a count of ten or more. V is TRBV28 and J is TRBJ1-2, with a tentative D call TRBD1 (6 bases). The V and J ends lost 10 bases and 8 bases respectively, with 20 bases between them. Germline lookup yields CDR1 MDHEN and CDR2 SYDVKM. The CDR3 has 13 amino acids. In DNA form, the CDR3 reads TGTGCCACCGAGACCCAGGGGCGACGGGGCTACACCTTC. Translated: CATETQGRRGYTF.

The V call is TRBV20-1, the J call TRBJ2-3; TRBD2 is a possible D gene (7 bases). This CDR3 region has 13 residues. Germline CDR1 and CDR2: DFQATT and SNEGSKA (reference sequence). V lost 3 bases and J lost 2, with 9 bases in between. The CDR3 DNA is TGCAGTGCTAGTGGGGGGGCCACAGATACGCAGTATTTT. Translating gives CSASGGATDTQYF.

This chain uses TRBV20-1 with TRBJ1-6; 10 bases line up with TRBD1. The J segment lost 9 bases and the V segment lost 1 base, leaving 3 bases of the junction unmatched. Germline CDR1 DFQATT, CDR2 SNEGSKA (reference sequence). The CDR3 loop spans 14 amino acids. The CDR3 sequence is CSARGQGAGSPLHF. CDR3 coding DNA: TGCAGTGCTAGAGGACAGGGGGCTGGTTCACCCCTCCACTTT.